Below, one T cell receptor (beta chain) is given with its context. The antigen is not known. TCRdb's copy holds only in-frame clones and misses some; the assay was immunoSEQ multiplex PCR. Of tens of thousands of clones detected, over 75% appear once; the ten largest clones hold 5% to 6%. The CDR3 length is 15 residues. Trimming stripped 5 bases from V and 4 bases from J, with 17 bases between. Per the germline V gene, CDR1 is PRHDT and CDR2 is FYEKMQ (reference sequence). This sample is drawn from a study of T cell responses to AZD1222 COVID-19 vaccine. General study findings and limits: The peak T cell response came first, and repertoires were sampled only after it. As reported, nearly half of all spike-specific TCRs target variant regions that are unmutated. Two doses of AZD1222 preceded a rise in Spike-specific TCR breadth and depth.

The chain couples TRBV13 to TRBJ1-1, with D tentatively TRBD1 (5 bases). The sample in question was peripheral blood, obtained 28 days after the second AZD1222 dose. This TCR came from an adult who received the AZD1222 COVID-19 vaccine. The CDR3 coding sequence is TGTGCCAGCAGCCTCAGTCCCCTCGGGGGCACTGAAGCTTTCTTT. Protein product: CASSLSPLGGTEAFF.